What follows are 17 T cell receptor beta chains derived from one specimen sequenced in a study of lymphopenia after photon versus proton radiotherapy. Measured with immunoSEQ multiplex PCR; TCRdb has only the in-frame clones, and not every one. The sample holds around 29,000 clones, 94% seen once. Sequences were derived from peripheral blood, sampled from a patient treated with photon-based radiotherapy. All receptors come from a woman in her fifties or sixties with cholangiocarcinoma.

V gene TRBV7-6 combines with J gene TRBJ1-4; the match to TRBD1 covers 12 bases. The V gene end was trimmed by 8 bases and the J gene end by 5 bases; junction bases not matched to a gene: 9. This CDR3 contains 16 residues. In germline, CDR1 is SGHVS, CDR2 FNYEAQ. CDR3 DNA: TGTGCCAGCGGGGACAGGGGGCTAATCCCCAATGAAAAACTGTTTTTT. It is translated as CASGDRGLIPNEKLFF. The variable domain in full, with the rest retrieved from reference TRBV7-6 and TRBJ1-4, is GAGVSQSPRYKVTKRGQDVALRCDPISGHVSLYWYRQALGQGPEFLTYFNYEAQQDKSGLPNDRFSAERPEGSISTLTIQRTEQRDSAMYRCASGDRGLIPNEKLFFGSGTQLSVL.

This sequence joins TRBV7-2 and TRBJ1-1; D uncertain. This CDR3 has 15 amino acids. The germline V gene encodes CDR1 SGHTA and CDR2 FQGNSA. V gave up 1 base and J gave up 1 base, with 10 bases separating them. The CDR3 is CASSLGLWRNTEAFF. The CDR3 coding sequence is TGTGCCAGCAGCTTAGGGTTGTGGAGGAACACTGAAGCTTTCTTT.

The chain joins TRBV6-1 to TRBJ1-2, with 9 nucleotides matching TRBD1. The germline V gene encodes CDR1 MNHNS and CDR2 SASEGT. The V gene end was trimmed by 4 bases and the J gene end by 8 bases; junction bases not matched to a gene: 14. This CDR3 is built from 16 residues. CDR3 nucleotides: TGTGCCAGCAGTGGGCCCCTTGGGACAGGGCTAGGAGGCTACACCTTC. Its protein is CASSGPLGTGLGGYTF.

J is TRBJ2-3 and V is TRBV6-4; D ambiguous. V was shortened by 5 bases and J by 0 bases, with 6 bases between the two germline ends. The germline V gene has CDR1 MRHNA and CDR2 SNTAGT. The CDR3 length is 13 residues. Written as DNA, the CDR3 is TGTGCCAGCAGTACAACTAGCACAGATACGCAGTATTTT. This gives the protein CASSTTSTDTQYF.

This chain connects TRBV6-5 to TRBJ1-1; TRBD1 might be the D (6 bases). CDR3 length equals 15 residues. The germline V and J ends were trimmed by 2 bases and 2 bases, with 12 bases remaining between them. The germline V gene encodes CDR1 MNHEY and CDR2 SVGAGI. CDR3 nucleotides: TGTGCCAGCAGTTACCGAAACAGGGAAAACACTGAAGCTTTCTTT. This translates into CASSYRNRENTEAFF.

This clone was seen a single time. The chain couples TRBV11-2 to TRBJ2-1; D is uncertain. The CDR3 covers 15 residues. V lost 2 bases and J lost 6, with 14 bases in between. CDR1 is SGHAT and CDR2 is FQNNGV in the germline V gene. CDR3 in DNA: TGTGCCAGCAGCTTATTTGACACTACCGTCAATGAGCAGTTCTTC. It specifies CASSLFDTTVNEQFF.

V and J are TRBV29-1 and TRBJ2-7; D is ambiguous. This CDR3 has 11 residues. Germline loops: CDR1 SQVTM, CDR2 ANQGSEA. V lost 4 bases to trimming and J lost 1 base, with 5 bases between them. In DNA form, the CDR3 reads TGCAGCGTTGGCAATTCCTACGAGCAGTACTTC. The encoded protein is CSVGNSYEQYF.

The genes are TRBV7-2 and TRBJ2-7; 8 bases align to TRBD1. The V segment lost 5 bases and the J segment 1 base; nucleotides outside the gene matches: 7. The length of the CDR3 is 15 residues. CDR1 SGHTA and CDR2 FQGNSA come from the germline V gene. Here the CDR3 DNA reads TGTGCCAGCAGCCTAGGACAGGGCTTATCCTACGAGCAGTACTTC. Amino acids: CASSLGQGLSYEQYF.

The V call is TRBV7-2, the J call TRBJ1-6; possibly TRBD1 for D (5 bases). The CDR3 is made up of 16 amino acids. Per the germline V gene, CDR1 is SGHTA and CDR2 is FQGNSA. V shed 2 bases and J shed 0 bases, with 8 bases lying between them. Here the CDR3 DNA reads TGTGCCAGCAGCTTAACAGGCGACTCCTATAATTCACCCCTCCACTTT. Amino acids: CASSLTGDSYNSPLHF.

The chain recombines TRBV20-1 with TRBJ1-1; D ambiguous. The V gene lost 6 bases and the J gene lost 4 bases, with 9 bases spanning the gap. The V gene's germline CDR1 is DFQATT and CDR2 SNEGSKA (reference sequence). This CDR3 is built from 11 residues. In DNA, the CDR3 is TGCAGTGCCCCCGTTTCCACTGAAGCTTTCTTT. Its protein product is CSAPVSTEAFF.

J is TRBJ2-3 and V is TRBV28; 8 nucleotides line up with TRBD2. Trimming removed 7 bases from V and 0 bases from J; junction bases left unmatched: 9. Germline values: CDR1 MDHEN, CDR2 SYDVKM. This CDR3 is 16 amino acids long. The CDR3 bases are TGTGCCAGCATTCCGGCGGGGGGAAAAAGCACAGATACGCAGTATTTT. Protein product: CASIPAGGKSTDTQYF.

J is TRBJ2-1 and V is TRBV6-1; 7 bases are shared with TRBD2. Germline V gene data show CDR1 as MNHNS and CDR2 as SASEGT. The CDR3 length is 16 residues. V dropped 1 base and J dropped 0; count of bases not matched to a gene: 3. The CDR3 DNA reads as TGTGCCAGCAGTGAAGGCTGGGGGGGCTCCTACAATGAGCAGTTCTTC. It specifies CASSEGWGGSYNEQFF.

The CDR3, as DNA: TGTGCCAGCAGTTCAACGGACAGGGGACGCACTGAAGCTTTCTTT. Protein: CASSSTDRGRTEAFF. The chain recombines TRBV6-5 with TRBJ1-1, with 9 nucleotides matching TRBD1. Germline V gives CDR1 MNHEY, CDR2 SVGAGI. The ends lost 4 bases at V and 4 bases at J; junction bases unmatched: 7. This CDR3 is 15 amino acids long.

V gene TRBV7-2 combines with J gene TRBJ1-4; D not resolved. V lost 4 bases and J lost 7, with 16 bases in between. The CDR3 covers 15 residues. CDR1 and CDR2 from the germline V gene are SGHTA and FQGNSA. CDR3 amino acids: CASSSQSPPSEKLFF. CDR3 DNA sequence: TGTGCCAGCAGCTCCCAGTCTCCGCCGAGTGAAAAACTGTTTTTT. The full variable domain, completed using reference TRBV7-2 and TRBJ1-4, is GAGVSQSPSNKVTEKGKDVELRCDPISGHTALYWYRQSLGQGLEFLIYFQGNSAPDKSGLPSDRFSAERTGGSVSTLTIQRTQQEDSAVYLCASSSQSPPSEKLFFGSGTQLSVL.

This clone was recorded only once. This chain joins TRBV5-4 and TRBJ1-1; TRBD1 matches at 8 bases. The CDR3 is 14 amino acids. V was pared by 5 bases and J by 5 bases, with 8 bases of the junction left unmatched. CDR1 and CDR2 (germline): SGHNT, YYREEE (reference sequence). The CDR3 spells CASSLRGRVTEAFF. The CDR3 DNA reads TGTGCCAGCAGTCTCAGGGGGCGCGTGACTGAAGCTTTCTTT.

The CDR3 nucleotides are TGTGCCAGCAGCTCCGACGCAAGGTACCCTTCACCCCTCCACTTT. It specifies CASSSDARYPSPLHF. The chain employs TRBV7-2 and TRBJ1-6, with D unclear. This CDR3 has 15 amino acids. V was shortened by 4 bases and J by 9 bases, with 16 bases between the two germline ends. Germline V lookup: CDR1 SGHTA, CDR2 FQGNSA.

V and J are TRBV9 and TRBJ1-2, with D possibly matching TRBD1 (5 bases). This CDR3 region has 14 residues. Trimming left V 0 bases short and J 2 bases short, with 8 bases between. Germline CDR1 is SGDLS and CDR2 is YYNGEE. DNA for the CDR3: TGTGCCAGCAGCGTAGGTCGGGGGAACTATGGCTACACCTTC. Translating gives CASSVGRGNYGYTF.